This T cell receptor (beta chain) was identified during a study of shared clonotypes between healthy human individuals. Trimming cost V 6 bases and J 4 bases, with 11 bases left between them. This CDR3 region has 13 residues. Germline CDR1 SEHNR, CDR2 FQNEAQ (reference sequence). In the sorted-subset replicate PCRs, around 0.2 ug DNA, around 32,000 T cell genomes, was used. Profiled with immunoSEQ multiplex PCR; TCRdb holds only in-frame clones, not every one. The sample lists roughly 2.5 million clones; more than 90% were seen once. The chain combines TRBV7-9 with TRBJ2-3; the D is unclear. The sequenced sample consisted of naive CD4+ T cells sorted from blood. The subset is: CD45RA+ positively selected. This clonotype originated in a man younger than 30 in good health. CDR3 loop: CASRPRLADTQYF. DNA of the CDR3: TGTGCCAGCAGGCCCCGACTTGCAGATACGCAGTATTTT.